Described below is a single T cell receptor (beta chain) sequence and its context. What it binds is not known. This entry comes from a study of OX40 agonist ivuxolimab in advanced cancers. Overall study: Patients received ivuxolimab, an intravenous treatment, every 2 weeks at 0.01 to 10 mg/kg. With a range of roughly 20 to 90, age averaged approximately 64 years, and roughly 80% were male.

The timepoints at which blood was sampled were baseline, cycle 4 day 1, and cycle 7 day 1. The assay was immunoSEQ multiplex PCR, and TCRdb's table has in-frame clones only and misses some. The profile shows roughly 50,000 clones, approximately 91% of them singletons. Study observations and caveats: Partial responders treated at 0.1-3.0 mg/kg exhibited clonal expansion among the lowest measured.

V gave up 1 base and J gave up 4 bases; unmatched junction bases: 4. CDR3 length: 15 residues. Per germline, CDR1 SEHNR and CDR2 FQNEAQ (reference sequence). Sequencing used CD4+ or CD8+ T cells sorted from blood, obtained in a trial of the OX40 agonist ivuxolimab. J is TRBJ2-3 and V is TRBV7-9; 8 bases align to TRBD2. The receptor was isolated from an adult with an advanced solid tumor such as melanoma, head and neck, liver or kidney cancer. In DNA form, the CDR3 reads TGTGCCAGCAGCTTAGTTCGGGGGGGAGCAGATACGCAGTATTTT. This codes for CASSLVRGGADTQYF.